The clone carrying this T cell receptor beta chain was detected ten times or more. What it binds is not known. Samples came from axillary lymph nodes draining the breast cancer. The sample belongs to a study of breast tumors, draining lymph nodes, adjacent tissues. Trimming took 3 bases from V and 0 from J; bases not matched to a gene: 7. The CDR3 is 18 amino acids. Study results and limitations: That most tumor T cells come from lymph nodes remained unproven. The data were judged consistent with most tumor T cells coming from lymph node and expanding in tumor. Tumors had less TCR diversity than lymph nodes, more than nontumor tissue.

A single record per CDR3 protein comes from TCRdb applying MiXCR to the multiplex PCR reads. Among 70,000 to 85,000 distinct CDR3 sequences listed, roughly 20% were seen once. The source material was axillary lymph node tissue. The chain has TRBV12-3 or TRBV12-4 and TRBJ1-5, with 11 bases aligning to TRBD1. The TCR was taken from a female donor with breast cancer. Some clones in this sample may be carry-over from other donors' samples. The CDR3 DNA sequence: TGTGCCAGCAGTTTTAGGGGGACAGGGGGATATAGCAATCAGCCCCAGCATTTT. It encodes CASSFRGTGGYSNQPQHF.